Presented here are 22 T cell receptor beta chains from one specimen sequenced in a study of somatic mutations in cytotoxic T cells in rheumatoid arthritis. Profiled with immunoSEQ multiplex PCR; TCRdb holds only in-frame clones, not every one. Seen here are over 2,000 clones, approximately 81% observed once, and the top ten hold approximately 41%. The specimen was CD8+ T cells sorted from blood. All receptors come from a man aged 55 to 69 with rheumatoid arthritis.

CDR3: CASSLGMGADTQYF. The CDR3 DNA reads as TGTGCCAGCAGCTTAGGGATGGGGGCCGATACGCAGTATTTT. The J gene is TRBJ2-3, the V gene TRBV11-3, with D tentatively TRBD1 (6 bases). In germline, CDR1 is SGHNT, CDR2 YENEEA. V was cut by 1 base and J by 6 bases, with 11 bases left in between. The length of the CDR3 is 14 residues.

The chain is built from TRBV2 and TRBJ1-2, with D maybe TRBD1 (6 bases). Trimming stripped 2 bases from V and 3 bases from J, with 13 bases between. CDR3 length: 15 residues. CDR1 SNHLY and CDR2 FYNNEI come from the germline V gene. The CDR3 sequence: CASSESQGGYYGYTF. CDR3 nucleotide sequence: TGTGCCAGCAGTGAATCACAGGGCGGTTACTATGGCTACACCTTC.

The V and J genes are TRBV6-5 and TRBJ2-2; 8 nucleotides line up with TRBD1. This CDR3 region has 15 residues. CDR1 MNHEY and CDR2 SVGAGI come from the germline V gene. The junction had 9 bases not matched to a gene; V was cut back by 6 bases and J by 6 bases. The CDR3, as DNA: TGTGCCAGCAGCCCGGGACAGGAGTGGGCCGGGGAGCTGTTTTTT. It codes for CASSPGQEWAGELFF.

The V call is TRBV14, the J call TRBJ2-5; TRBD1 aligns across 7 bases. V dropped 4 bases and J dropped 5; count of bases not matched to a gene: 10. Germline values: CDR1 SGHDN, CDR2 FVKESK. This CDR3 has 15 residues. The CDR3 DNA reads TGTGCCAGCAGCCCCCGAGGTGGCAGGGGGGAGACCCAGTACTTC. Its protein is CASSPRGGRGETQYF.

In nucleotides, the CDR3 is TGTGCCACCAGCAGAGGTGGGACTGGAAATGAGCAGTTCTTC. As protein: CATSRGGTGNEQFF. The gene calls are TRBV15 and TRBJ2-1; tentatively, D is TRBD2 (6 bases). The germline CDR1 and CDR2 sequences are LNHNV and YYDKDF (reference sequence). The V and J ends lost 1 base and 7 bases respectively, with 11 bases between them. The CDR3 is 14 amino acids.

The chain recombines TRBV6-5 with TRBJ1-1; D not certain. The CDR3 covers 14 residues. The V end was cut by 0 bases, the J end by 4 bases, with 9 bases between. Germline V gene data show CDR1 as MNHEY and CDR2 as SVGAGI. CDR3: CASSYSTGATEAFF. DNA of the CDR3: TGTGCCAGCAGTTACTCGACTGGCGCCACTGAAGCTTTCTTT.

The CDR3 DNA reads as TGTGCCATCAGTGACCGACTGGATGAGCAGTTCTTC. Translation: CAISDRLDEQFF. J is TRBJ2-1 and V is TRBV10-3, with no clear D. Germline V gene data show CDR1 as ENHRY and CDR2 as SYGVKD. This CDR3 has 12 amino acids. Trimming took off 3 bases at V and 8 bases at J, with 8 bases between the two ends.

The V gene is TRBV27, the J gene TRBJ2-3, with a possible D match to TRBD2 (5 bases). Germline-derived CDR1 and CDR2 are MNHEY and SMNVEV (reference sequence). V lost 4 bases and J 5 bases, leaving 16 bases between the germline ends. This CDR3 contains 15 residues. The CDR3 loop reads CASSSPIRERDTQYF. The DNA of the CDR3 is TGTGCCAGCAGTTCCCCAATTAGGGAGAGAGATACGCAGTATTTT.

Remarks on this clone: The junction departs from the called germline gene at one end, perhaps through a read error. The J gene is TRBJ2-7, the V gene TRBV7-7; a weak D match, TRBD1 (6 bases). Germline loops: CDR1 SSHAT, CDR2 FNYEAQ (reference sequence). This CDR3 has 15 amino acids. Here the CDR3 DNA reads TGTGCTAGCAGCTTACTTGCAGGGGCTCCCTACGAGCAGTACTTC. Residues: CASSLLAGAPYEQYF. Filled out from reference TRBV7-7 and TRBJ2-7, the complete variable domain reads GAGVSQSPRYKVTKRGQDVTLRCDPISSHATLYWYQQALGQGPEFLTYFNYEAQPDKSGLPSDRFSAERPEGSISTLTIQRTEQRDSAMYRCASSLLAGAPYEQYFGPGTRLTVT.

The V gene is TRBV27, the J gene TRBJ2-3, with D unclear. Trimming removed 6 bases from V and 4 bases from J, with 17 bases in between. This CDR3 is built from 15 residues. CDR1 is MNHEY and CDR2 is SMNVEV in the germline V gene (reference sequence). The CDR3 coding sequence is TGTGCCAGCAGCTCTCCTAGTATTGGTTCAGATACGCAGTATTTT. This encodes CASSSPSIGSDTQYF.

This chain connects TRBV9 to TRBJ2-2, with D perhaps TRBD2 (6 bases). The length of the CDR3 is 15 residues. The V end was cut by 4 bases, the J end by 0 bases, with 10 bases between. CDR1 is SGDLS and CDR2 is YYNGEE in the germline V gene. In nucleotides, the CDR3 is TGTGCCAGCAGCCTGGGGGGAGCGAACACCGGGGAGCTGTTTTTT. This sequence encodes CASSLGGANTGELFF. Complete variable domain (other parts from reference TRBV9 and TRBJ2-2): DSGVTQTPKHLITATGQRVTLRCSPRSGDLSVYWYQQSLDQGLQFLIQYYNGEERAKGNILERFSAQQFPDLHSELNLSSLELGDSALYFCASSLGGANTGELFFGEGSRLTVL.

This chain joins TRBV7-9 and TRBJ2-5, with D perhaps TRBD1 (5 bases). Trimming left V 3 bases short and J 3 bases short, with 8 bases between. The CDR3 length is 13 residues. The germline V gene encodes CDR1 SEHNR and CDR2 FQNEAQ (reference sequence). The CDR3 DNA follows: TGTGCCAGCAGCTTCGTCAGGGAAGAGACCCAGTACTTC. Translation: CASSFVREETQYF. Full variable domain (rest looked up from reference TRBV7-9 and TRBJ2-5): DTGVSQNPRHKITKRGQNVTFRCDPISEHNRLYWYRQTLGQGPEFLTYFQNEAQLEKSRLLSDRFSAERPKGSFSTLEIQRTEQGDSAMYLCASSFVREETQYFGPGTRLLVL.

This clone was recorded once. Its ends do not fully match the called genes, so a read error is possible. Other DNA sequences in this sample translate to the same CDR3. The rearrangement joins TRBV18 to TRBJ1-6, with unresolved D. Germline CDR1 KGHSH, CDR2 LQKENI. CDR3 length equals 15 residues. This CDR3 is CASSPSTAYNSPLHF. The CDR3 DNA reads TGTGCCAGCTCACCTTCAACTGCTTATAATTCCCCCCTCCACTTT.

The chain employs TRBV6-6 and TRBJ2-7; TRBD2 might be the D (6 bases). The CDR3 sequence is 13 residues long. Germline V gene data show CDR1 as MNHNY and CDR2 as SVGAGI (reference sequence). V lost 10 bases and J lost 0, with 13 bases in between. The CDR3 DNA reads as TGTGCCACCACGGAGGGTACCTCCTACGAGCAGTACTTC. Translating gives CATTEGTSYEQYF.

The rearrangement links TRBV2 to TRBJ2-3; maybe TRBD1 (5 bases). Germline CDR1 reads SNHLY; CDR2 reads FYNNEI. This CDR3 contains 14 residues. V lost 7 bases, J lost 0 bases, and 11 bases lay in between. The chain's CDR3 is CASTLGASTDTQYF. Here the CDR3 DNA reads TGTGCCAGCACCCTTGGGGCTAGCACAGATACGCAGTATTTT.

The rearrangement uses TRBV28 and TRBJ2-1; 12 bases align to TRBD2. This CDR3 has 19 amino acids. Per the germline V gene, CDR1 is MDHEN and CDR2 is SYDVKM. V trimming: 6 bases; J trimming: 0 bases; junction bases outside the gene matches: 12. The CDR3 loop is CASSLDWTSGESSYNEQFF. CDR3 in DNA: TGTGCCAGCAGCCTAGATTGGACTAGCGGGGAGAGCTCCTACAATGAGCAGTTCTTC.

The rearrangement joins TRBV14 to TRBJ1-5; the match to TRBD1 covers 10 bases. V lost 2 bases to trimming and J lost 7 bases; unmatched junction nucleotides: 8. The germline V gene has CDR1 SGHDN and CDR2 FVKESK. The CDR3 covers 16 residues. The CDR3 loop reads CASSQHPGTGEQPQHF. CDR3 in DNA: TGTGCCAGCAGCCAACATCCCGGGACAGGGGAGCAGCCCCAGCATTTT.

The V gene is TRBV27, the J gene TRBJ2-1, with TRBD2 matching 10 bases. The CDR3 is 15 amino acids. The V gene end was trimmed by 4 bases and the J gene end by 6 bases; junction bases not matched to a gene: 6. Germline CDR1 MNHEY, CDR2 SMNVEV (reference sequence). The CDR3 DNA reads as TGTGCCAGCAGTTCACCGGGACTAGCGCCCAATGAGCAGTTCTTC. Residues: CASSSPGLAPNEQFF.

The rearrangement uses TRBV28 and TRBJ1-2, with 9 nucleotides matching TRBD1. Germline V gene lookup returns CDR1 MDHEN and CDR2 SYDVKM. The CDR3 spans 13 residues. With 5 bases clipped from V and 7 bases from J, the junction kept 5 bases outside the gene matches. This CDR3 is CASSQGTGSGYTF. Here the CDR3 DNA reads TGTGCCAGCAGTCAGGGGACAGGGTCTGGCTACACCTTC.

V and J are TRBV5-4 and TRBJ2-3; D is ambiguous. Germline V gives CDR1 SGHNT, CDR2 YYREEE (reference sequence). The CDR3 has 15 amino acids. Trimming removed 0 bases at V and 5 bases at J, with 13 bases between. The DNA for the CDR3 is TGTGCCAGCAGCTTGGTGTCGGGTAGGATAGATACGCAGTATTTT. Its protein product is CASSLVSGRIDTQYF.

This clone was seen only once. CDR3 nucleotide sequence: TGTGCCAGCAGCTTCGGAGAGTTTAGCACAGATACGCAGTATTTT. Amino acid sequence: CASSFGEFSTDTQYF. This sequence joins TRBV11-2 and TRBJ2-3, with D hard to call. The ends were cut back, 3 bases at V and 0 bases at J, with 10 bases in the middle. The CDR3 length is 15 residues. Germline V lookup: CDR1 SGHAT, CDR2 FQNNGV.

This chain connects TRBV15 to TRBJ1-5; D unresolved. V was clipped by 1 base and J by 4 bases, with 8 bases between them. The germline V gene encodes CDR1 LNHNV and CDR2 YYDKDF (reference sequence). The CDR3 contains 14 residues. In DNA form, the CDR3 reads TGTGCCACCAGCAGAGGGGAGGAAAATCAGCCCCAGCATTTT. It specifies CATSRGEENQPQHF.